Presented here are 32 T cell receptor beta chains from one specimen sequenced in a study of CD4 T cells in relation to SARS-CoV-2 and coronaviruses. Measured with immunoSEQ multiplex PCR; TCRdb has only the in-frame clones, and not every one. The table records tens of thousands of clones, roughly 76% of them present only once. These TCRs' antigens remain unknown. Sequenced material: memory CD4+ T cells from PBMCs, cultured in vitro. The receptors shown here come from an adult with COVID-19.

The chain joins TRBV19 to TRBJ2-3; D is possibly TRBD1 (5 bases). The V end lost 6 bases, the J end lost 0 bases, and 16 bases lay between the germline ends. The CDR3 spans 16 residues. Germline values: CDR1 LNHDA, CDR2 SQIVND (reference sequence). Here the CDR3 reads CASSGLAGPSTDTQYF. The CDR3 coding sequence is TGTGCCAGTAGCGGTTTAGCAGGGCCTAGCACAGATACGCAGTATTTT.

The CDR3 region is CASSQDQGLGAGLAKNIQYF. CDR3 DNA: TGCGCCAGCAGCCAAGATCAAGGGTTGGGGGCGGGCCTAGCCAAAAACATTCAGTACTTC. The chain carries TRBV4-1 and TRBJ2-4, with D perhaps TRBD1 (6 bases). Germline lookup yields CDR1 MGHRA and CDR2 YSYEKL. The CDR3 is made up of 20 amino acids. Trimming took off 0 bases at V and 0 bases at J, with 21 bases between the two ends.

CDR3 bases: TGTGCCAGCAGCCTTCTAGGGACAGGAGACTATGGCTACACCTTC. Translated, it gives CASSLLGTGDYGYTF. J is TRBJ1-2 and V is TRBV11-2; 8 bases are a match to TRBD1. The junction had 8 bases not matched to a gene; V was cut back by 5 bases and J by 3 bases. The CDR3 contains 15 residues. CDR1 and CDR2 from the germline V gene are SGHAT and FQNNGV.

This chain connects TRBV7-2 to TRBJ2-1; no definite D call. CDR1 and CDR2 (germline): SGHTA, FQGNSA. Deletions cut 7 bases from V and 5 bases from J, with 6 bases between. The CDR3 is made up of 11 amino acids. DNA for the CDR3: TGTGCCAGCACCTTTCACAATGAGCAGTTCTTC. Amino acids: CASTFHNEQFF. Together with reference TRBV7-2 and TRBJ2-1, the CDR3 gives the full variable domain: GAGVSQSPSNKVTEKGKDVELRCDPISGHTALYWYRQSLGQGLEFLIYFQGNSAPDKSGLPSDRFSAERTGGSVSTLTIQRTQQEDSAVYLCASTFHNEQFFGPGTRLTVL.

The J gene is TRBJ2-1, the V gene TRBV5-5; no clear D. Trimming left V 4 bases short and J 0 bases short, with 11 bases between. Germline-derived CDR1 and CDR2 are SGHKS and YYEKEE (reference sequence). The CDR3 covers 15 residues. CDR3 region: CASSPIAYSYNEQFF. The CDR3 coding sequence is TGTGCCAGCAGCCCCATAGCTTACTCCTACAATGAGCAGTTCTTC.

This clone showed up just a few times. This sequence joins TRBV4-1 and TRBJ2-7, with D tentatively TRBD1 (7 bases). The CDR3 sequence is 15 residues long. Germline CDR1 and CDR2: MGHRA and YSYEKL. V was shortened by 6 bases and J by 4 bases, with 19 bases between the two germline ends. CDR3 residues: CASRPVGRGAYEQYF. CDR3 sequence (DNA): TGCGCCAGCAGGCCGGTGGGCAGGGGGGCGTACGAGCAGTACTTC.

Only a few counts were recorded for this clone. The chain employs TRBV6-4 and TRBJ2-1; possible D gene TRBD2, 6 bases. CDR1 and CDR2 (germline): MRHNA, SNTAGT. The CDR3 runs to 13 residues. The germline V and J ends were trimmed by 4 bases and 6 bases, with 10 bases remaining between them. CDR3 bases: TGTGCCAGCAGTGCTAGCGAGAGCAATGAGCAGTTCTTC. Translated: CASSASESNEQFF.

This clone occurred once. V and J are TRBV19 and TRBJ1-2; D is unclear. The CDR3 runs 13 residues. Deletions cut 7 bases from V and 6 bases from J, with 15 bases between. Germline V CDR1 and CDR2: LNHDA, SQIVND (reference sequence). CDR3 coding DNA: TGTGCCAGTACCTATAGGGCCCGAAATGGCTACACCTTC. This sequence encodes CASTYRARNGYTF.

The chain links TRBV19 to TRBJ2-2; D unresolved. Trimming pared 6 bases from V and 2 bases from J, leaving 7 bases between. The CDR3 extends over 13 amino acids. Germline V gene data show CDR1 as LNHDA and CDR2 as SQIVND (reference sequence). The CDR3 spells CASSGPNTGELFF. CDR3 in DNA: TGTGCCAGTAGCGGACCTAACACCGGGGAGCTGTTTTTT.

The J gene is TRBJ2-2, the V gene TRBV2, with 7 bases matching TRBD1. The CDR3 has 14 residues. Trimming removed 5 bases from V and 2 bases from J; junction bases left unmatched: 2. Per germline, CDR1 SNHLY and CDR2 FYNNEI. The CDR3 sequence is CASSRDSNTGELFF. DNA of the CDR3: TGTGCCAGCAGTCGGGACAGTAACACCGGGGAGCTGTTTTTT. The full variable domain, in which reference TRBV2 and TRBJ2-2 provide the parts outside the CDR3, is EPEVTQTPSHQVTQMGQEVILRCVPISNHLYFYWYRQILGQKVEFLVSFYNNEISEKSEIFDDQFSVERPDGSNFTLKIRSTKLEDSAMYFCASSRDSNTGELFFGEGSRLTVL.

CDR3 nucleotide sequence: TGTGCCAGCAGCTTGGACAGTCAGGGGCCCCAGCATTTT. Its protein is CASSLDSQGPQHF. The genes are TRBV5-5 and TRBJ1-5; D may be TRBD1 (5 bases). Trimming left V 0 bases short and J 9 bases short, with 10 bases between. The CDR3 contains 13 residues. Germline V lookup: CDR1 SGHKS, CDR2 YYEKEE (reference sequence).

This clone has a handful of counts. The chain recombines TRBV28 with TRBJ1-5; D is uncertain. The CDR3 spans 14 residues. Between the trimmed V and J ends, which lost 2 bases and 11 bases, there was a span of 16 bases. The V gene's germline CDR1 is MDHEN and CDR2 SYDVKM. For the CDR3, the DNA is TGTGCCAGCAGTTTAGGCGGAGCGCCCCTGGCCCAGCATTTT. As protein: CASSLGGAPLAQHF.

The chain is built from TRBV18 and TRBJ1-4; 7 bases fit TRBD1. This CDR3 has 15 amino acids. Germline-derived CDR1 and CDR2 are KGHSH and LQKENI. V shed 9 bases, J shed 6 bases, and the junction held 13 bases outside the gene matches. The CDR3 bases are TGTGCCAGTTCAAGCCCGGGACAGACGTATGAAAAACTGTTTTTT. Protein product: CASSSPGQTYEKLFF.

The rearrangement links TRBV7-2 to TRBJ1-3, with D possibly TRBD1 on 5 matching bases. The CDR3 is 16 residues long. Germline V lookup: CDR1 SGHTA, CDR2 FQGNSA. The V gene lost 1 base and the J gene lost 1 base, with 11 bases spanning the gap. CDR3 nucleotide sequence: TGTGCCAGCAGCTTAGAGGGGAGTTTTTCTGGAAACACCATATATTTT. It encodes CASSLEGSFSGNTIYF.

The genes are TRBV5-1 and TRBJ2-3; 10 bases align to TRBD2. In germline, CDR1 is SGHRS, CDR2 YFSETQ. This CDR3 comprises 17 residues. Germline trimming cut 4 bases from V and 0 bases from J; bases unmatched to any gene: 8. The CDR3 bases are TGCGCCAGCAGCCCCTACCTTAGCGGGGGGAGCACAGATACGCAGTATTTT. Protein product: CASSPYLSGGSTDTQYF.

V gene TRBV9 combines with J gene TRBJ1-1, with a possible D match to TRBD1 (5 bases). Germline-derived CDR1 and CDR2 are SGDLS and YYNGEE. This CDR3 is 13 amino acids long. V was trimmed by 4 bases and J by 7 bases, leaving 14 bases between them. The CDR3 spells CASSPGEYFEAFF. The CDR3 DNA reads as TGTGCCAGCAGCCCGGGGGAGTATTTTGAAGCTTTCTTT.

The gene calls are TRBV12-3 or TRBV12-4 and TRBJ1-2; the D is unclear. CDR3 length equals 13 residues. V was clipped by 4 bases and J by 4 bases, with 10 bases between them. CDR3 DNA: TGTGCCAGCAGTTCTGGGATATCCTATGGCTACACCTTC. Residues: CASSSGISYGYTF.

The chain carries TRBV2 and TRBJ1-3; TRBD1 is a possible D gene (5 bases). The CDR3 has 13 amino acids. CDR1 SNHLY and CDR2 FYNNEI come from the germline V gene. The CDR3 DNA sequence: TGTGCGACGGTAGGGACTTCTGGAAACACCATATATTTT. Encoded protein: CATVGTSGNTIYF.

The table lists this clone with a few counts. This sequence joins TRBV7-9 and TRBJ1-2; TRBD1 aligns across 7 bases. Germline assignment: CDR1 SEHNR and CDR2 FQNEAQ (reference sequence). The CDR3 sequence is 15 residues long. Unmatched junction bases numbered 8, after V lost 3 bases and J lost 4 bases. The CDR3 sequence: CASSFLTGNGYGYTF. The DNA for the CDR3 is TGTGCCAGCAGCTTTTTGACAGGGAATGGCTATGGCTACACCTTC. The full variable domain, with the rest looked up from reference TRBV7-9 and TRBJ1-2, is DTGVSQNPRHKITKRGQNVTFRCDPISEHNRLYWYRQTLGQGPEFLTYFQNEAQLEKSRLLSDRFSAERPKGSFSTLEIQRTEQGDSAMYLCASSFLTGNGYGYTFGSGTRLTVV.

V gene TRBV28 combines with J gene TRBJ2-5; 9 nucleotides agree with TRBD2. The CDR3 length is 16 residues. CDR1 is MDHEN and CDR2 is SYDVKM in the germline V gene. V shed 3 bases, J shed 2 bases, and the junction held 7 bases outside the gene matches. As DNA, the CDR3 is TGTGCCAGCAGTTTTGCGCTAGCGGGAAGTCAAGAGACCCAGTACTTC. This gives the protein CASSFALAGSQETQYF.

This clone was observed a handful of times. The gene calls are TRBV10-3 and TRBJ2-7, with 7 bases identical to TRBD2. V was pared by 10 bases and J by 2 bases, with 5 bases of the junction left unmatched. Germline V gene sequence: CDR1 ENHRY, CDR2 SYGVKD. This CDR3 spans 12 amino acids. The CDR3 region has the DNA TGTGCCACCGGGACTACCCCCTACGAGCAGTACTTC. Translation: CATGTTPYEQYF.

V usage is TRBV6-1 and J usage is TRBJ1-1; no clear D. The CDR3 runs to 15 residues. The germline V gene has CDR1 MNHNS and CDR2 SASEGT. V was cut by 0 bases and J by 3 bases, with 11 bases left in between. The CDR3 spells CASSEAGIRDTEAFF. The CDR3 DNA reads TGTGCCAGCAGTGAAGCGGGGATTCGGGACACTGAAGCTTTCTTT.

A single count supports this clone. The CDR3 DNA is TGTGCCAGCAGAGACAGGGATTTTGACGAGCAGTACTTC. Protein product: CASRDRDFDEQYF. The chain links TRBV6-5 to TRBJ2-7, with 7 bases lining up with TRBD1. This CDR3 comprises 13 residues. V shed 6 bases, J shed 5 bases, and the junction held 7 bases outside the gene matches. Germline V CDR1 and CDR2: MNHEY, SVGAGI.

V gene TRBV28 combines with J gene TRBJ2-1; tentatively, D is TRBD1 (5 bases). Trimming took 5 bases from V and 7 from J, leaving 12 bases between them. Germline assignment: CDR1 MDHEN and CDR2 SYDVKM. The CDR3 length is 13 residues. Here the CDR3 reads CASSKGLGNEQFF. Written as DNA, the CDR3 is TGTGCCAGCAGTAAGGGGTTGGGAAATGAGCAGTTCTTC.

The CDR3 sequence is CASTVEMNTEAFF. The DNA of the CDR3 is TGTGCCAGCACGGTGGAGATGAACACTGAAGCTTTCTTT. J is TRBJ1-1 and V is TRBV2; D gene ambiguous. Trimming removed 7 bases at V and 0 bases at J, with 9 bases between. The CDR3 has 13 residues. Germline values: CDR1 SNHLY, CDR2 FYNNEI.

This chain links TRBV28 with TRBJ2-3; maybe TRBD2 (5 bases). In germline, CDR1 is MDHEN, CDR2 SYDVKM. V was cut by 2 bases and J by 2 bases, with 11 bases left in between. This CDR3 region has 15 residues. The CDR3 here is CASSLDSANTDTQYF. In DNA, the CDR3 is TGTGCCAGCAGTTTAGATAGCGCCAACACAGATACGCAGTATTTT.

V gene TRBV28 combines with J gene TRBJ1-2; 7 nucleotides line up with TRBD1. From germline, CDR1 is MDHEN and CDR2 SYDVKM. The CDR3 loop spans 13 amino acids. V lost 6 bases to trimming and J lost 6 bases; unmatched junction nucleotides: 7. The CDR3 sequence is CASRSTGNDGYTF. The CDR3 nucleotides are TGTGCCAGCAGATCGACAGGGAACGATGGCTACACCTTC.

This clone was seen once. This rearrangement joins TRBV28 to TRBJ2-7; D not certain. Germline V gene sequence: CDR1 MDHEN, CDR2 SYDVKM. CDR3 size: 14 residues. Trimming removed 8 bases at V and 2 bases at J, with 16 bases between. Written as DNA, the CDR3 is TGTGCCAGCCGTCAATCCCGAGGCCCCTACGAGCAGTACTTC. This codes for CASRQSRGPYEQYF.

The chain recombines TRBV14 with TRBJ2-6, with D hard to call. The CDR3 covers 17 residues. Germline V gene lookup returns CDR1 SGHDN and CDR2 FVKESK. V was cut by 1 base and J by 3 bases, with 13 bases left in between. For the CDR3, the DNA is TGTGCCAGCAGCCAAGCTGGTCGTTGGGATGGGGCCAACGTCCTGACTTTC. This sequence encodes CASSQAGRWDGANVLTF. The complete variable domain, with remaining parts taken from reference TRBV14 and TRBJ2-6, reads EAGVTQFPSHSVIEKGQTVTLRCDPISGHDNLYWYRRVMGKEIKFLLHFVKESKQDESGMPNNRFLAERTGGTYSTLKVQPAELEDSGVYFCASSQAGRWDGANVLTFGAGSRLTVL.

The chain is built from TRBV19 and TRBJ2-2; D is unclear. Trimming cost V 6 bases and J 4 bases, with 12 bases left between them. The CDR3 is 14 residues long. The germline V gene encodes CDR1 LNHDA and CDR2 SQIVND (reference sequence). The CDR3 bases are TGTGCCAGTAGGGAGAGAAGTCGCACCGGGGAGCTGTTTTTT. Translation gives CASRERSRTGELFF. Full variable domain (remainder filled in from reference TRBV19 and TRBJ2-2): DGGITQSPKYLFRKEGQNVTLSCEQNLNHDAMYWYRQDPGQGLRLIYYSQIVNDFQKGDIAEGYSVSREKKESFPLTVTSAQKNPTAFYLCASRERSRTGELFFGEGSRLTVL.

This rearrangement joins TRBV6-6 to TRBJ2-1, with a tentative D call TRBD2 (6 bases). The CDR3 covers 16 residues. Between the trimmed V and J ends, which lost 5 bases and 0 bases, there was a span of 14 bases. CDR1 is MNHNY and CDR2 is SVGAGI in the germline V gene (reference sequence). The CDR3 region is CASSGRTGASYNEQFF. The CDR3 DNA reads as TGTGCCAGCAGTGGAAGAACGGGAGCCTCCTACAATGAGCAGTTCTTC.

This chain connects TRBV15 to TRBJ2-7; D not certain. There are 14 residues in the CDR3. V lost 4 bases and J 6 bases, leaving 16 bases between the germline ends. Germline CDR1 is LNHNV and CDR2 is YYDKDF (reference sequence). The CDR3 DNA follows: TGTGCCACCAGCACCCGAGGCAGCTTGGGCGAGCAGTACTTC. Its protein product is CATSTRGSLGEQYF.